The 15 T cell receptor beta chains listed next were all sequenced from one sample in a study of cytomegalovirus exposure and HLA in healthy donors. Amplification used 60 Vbeta primers and 13 Jbeta primers. Profiling relied on immunoSEQ multiplex PCR, and the TCRdb table lists in-frame clones only, not all of them. The sample lists 150,000 to 200,000 clones, 78% occurring once. Sequenced input: PBMCs. These receptors all come from a male donor in good health and CMV-seronegative.

This chain connects TRBV7-6 to TRBJ1-2; 10 bases align to TRBD1. The CDR3 contains 14 residues. V lost 4 bases to trimming and J lost 8 bases; unmatched junction nucleotides: 7. Per the germline V gene, CDR1 is SGHVS and CDR2 is FNYEAQ. CDR3 protein: CASSSRQGAGGYTF. The CDR3 DNA sequence: TGTGCCAGCAGCTCCAGACAGGGGGCAGGCGGCTACACCTTC.

The chain employs TRBV11-2 and TRBJ2-2; D remains unclear. CDR1 and CDR2 from the germline V gene are SGHAT and FQNNGV. The CDR3 spans 12 residues. Trimming shortened V by 5 bases and J by 6 bases, and 7 bases separated the two germline ends. The DNA for the CDR3 is TGTGCCAGCAGCGCCGACTCCGGGGAGCTGTTTTTT. It is translated as CASSADSGELFF.

This clone was detected a few times. The J gene is TRBJ1-5, the V gene TRBV5-1; D might be TRBD1 (5 bases). Germline V gives CDR1 SGHRS, CDR2 YFSETQ. The germline V and J ends were trimmed by 4 bases and 3 bases, with 11 bases remaining between them. CDR3 length equals 14 residues. In DNA form, the CDR3 reads TGCGCCAGCAGCCCTGACAGACCCAATCAGCCCCAGCATTTT. This codes for CASSPDRPNQPQHF.

A remark on this clone: One junction end does not reproduce the germline sequence, and a read error may be involved. The V gene is TRBV28, the J gene TRBJ2-1; 16 bases are shared with TRBD2. This CDR3 comprises 17 residues. Germline V lookup: CDR1 MDHEN, CDR2 SYDVKM. The CDR3 loop reads CASSGGTSGRAGNGQFF. The CDR3 DNA follows: TGTGCCAGCAGTGGGGGGACTAGCGGGAGGGCCGGCAATGGGCAGTTCTTC.

This clone showed up just once. The genes are TRBV2 and TRBJ2-7, with 7 bases aligning to TRBD1. Germline loops: CDR1 SNHLY, CDR2 FYNNEI. Trimming cost V 10 bases and J 3 bases; bases outside gene matches: 6. This CDR3 region has 12 residues. CDR3 in DNA: TGTGCCATTGGGGACAGAGGCTACGAGCAGTACTTC. Its translation is CAIGDRGYEQYF.

J is TRBJ2-1 and V is TRBV7-9; 9 positions agree with TRBD2. J was trimmed by 7 bases and V by 6 bases; bases with no gene match: 13. The CDR3 totals 16 residues. Germline V gene lookup returns CDR1 SEHNR and CDR2 FQNEAQ (reference sequence). The CDR3 loop is CASRLIAGVSLNEQFF. DNA for the CDR3: TGTGCCAGCAGACTAATAGCGGGAGTATCGTTAAATGAGCAGTTCTTC.

The CDR3 sequence: CSPPEMNTEAFF. As DNA, the CDR3 is TGCAGCCCCCCCGAGATGAACACTGAAGCTTTCTTT. The V call is TRBV29-1, the J call TRBJ1-1, with D hard to call. Germline V gene data show CDR1 as SQVTM and CDR2 as ANQGSEA. Trimming shortened V by 8 bases and J by 0 bases, and 10 bases separated the two germline ends. The CDR3 is 12 amino acids.

The chain recombines TRBV7-2 with TRBJ2-2, with 9 nucleotides matching TRBD2. J gave up 1 base and V 5 bases, and 5 bases lay outside the gene matches. CDR3 length: 16 amino acids. CDR1 is SGHTA and CDR2 is FQGNSA in the germline V gene. CDR3 DNA sequence: TGTGCCAGCAGCGACACTAGCGGGTGGAACACCGGGGAGCTGTTTTTT. It translates to CASSDTSGWNTGELFF.

This chain links TRBV5-4 with TRBJ1-2; D remains unclear. V shed 3 bases and J shed 6 bases, with 15 bases lying between them. This CDR3 has 14 residues. Germline V lookup: CDR1 SGHNT, CDR2 YYREEE (reference sequence). This chain's CDR3 is CASSSPPGGDGYTF. CDR3 DNA sequence: TGTGCCAGCAGCTCCCCCCCGGGAGGTGATGGCTACACCTTC.

The V gene is TRBV9, the J gene TRBJ2-3, with 13 bases identical to TRBD2. Trimming took 0 bases from V and 5 from J; bases not matched to a gene: 9. The germline CDR1 and CDR2 sequences are SGDLS and YYNGEE. The length of the CDR3 is 18 residues. CDR3: CASSVGLAGGPMGDTQYF. The CDR3 bases are TGTGCCAGCAGCGTAGGACTAGCGGGAGGACCGATGGGAGATACGCAGTATTTT.

This chain links TRBV7-2 with TRBJ1-3, with D possibly TRBD1 on 5 matching bases. Germline CDR1 SGHTA, CDR2 FQGNSA. The CDR3 spans 16 residues. Trimming cost V 5 bases and J 0 bases, with 14 bases left between them. CDR3 coding DNA: TGTGCCAGCAGCCGACCGAGACAGCTCTCTGGAAACACCATATATTTT. It yields the protein CASSRPRQLSGNTIYF.

This chain uses TRBV9 with TRBJ1-2; TRBD1 agrees at 9 bases. This CDR3 has 17 amino acids. V was clipped by 0 bases and J by 2 bases; unmatched bases: 8. Looked up from germline, CDR1 is SGDLS and CDR2 is YYNGEE. Here the CDR3 reads CASSVALDRGENYGYTF. The CDR3 coding sequence is TGTGCCAGCAGCGTAGCTCTGGACAGGGGCGAAAACTATGGCTACACCTTC.

The gene calls are TRBV2 and TRBJ1-2, with a weak D call TRBD1 (6 bases). The V gene's germline CDR1 is SNHLY and CDR2 FYNNEI. The CDR3 covers 15 residues. V dropped 2 bases and J dropped 4 bases, with 14 bases sitting between them. In nucleotides, the CDR3 is TGTGCCAGCAGTGAATCGGCGGGGGGCAGCTATGGCTACACCTTC. Its protein is CASSESAGGSYGYTF.

V and J are TRBV2 and TRBJ2-7; the match to TRBD1 covers 12 bases. V lost 8 bases, J lost 3 bases, and 2 bases stayed unmatched. Germline assignment: CDR1 SNHLY and CDR2 FYNNEI. The CDR3 is made up of 13 amino acids. CDR3 sequence reads: CASRDRGLYEQYF. DNA for the CDR3: TGTGCCAGCCGGGACAGGGGGCTCTACGAGCAGTACTTC.

The genes are TRBV19 and TRBJ2-5; TRBD2 might be the D (5 bases). V dropped 6 bases and J dropped 4 bases, with 18 bases sitting between them. This CDR3 is 15 amino acids long. Germline V gene sequence: CDR1 LNHDA, CDR2 SQIVND (reference sequence). CDR3 nucleotides: TGTGCCAGTAGCCCCGGTCCTCGGGAATCAGAGACCCAGTACTTC. Protein product: CASSPGPRESETQYF.